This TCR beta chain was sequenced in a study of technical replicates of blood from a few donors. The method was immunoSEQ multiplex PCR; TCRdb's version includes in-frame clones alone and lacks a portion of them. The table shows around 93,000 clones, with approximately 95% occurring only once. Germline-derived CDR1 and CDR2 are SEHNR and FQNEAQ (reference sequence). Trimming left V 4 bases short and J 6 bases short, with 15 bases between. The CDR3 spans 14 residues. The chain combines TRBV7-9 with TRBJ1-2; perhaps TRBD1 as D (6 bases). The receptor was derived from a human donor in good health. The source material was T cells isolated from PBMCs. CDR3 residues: CASSSGGWFDGYTF. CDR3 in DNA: TGTGCCAGCAGCTCTGGGGGCTGGTTTGATGGCTACACCTTC.